The source of this T cell receptor beta chain is a study of T-cell memory formation after mild COVID-19. TCRdb fed the 5' RACE reads into MiXCR, producing one record per CDR3 protein. In the table there are a few hundred thousand distinct CDR3 sequences, about 21% of which are singletons. The V segment lost 3 bases and the J segment 1 base; nucleotides outside the gene matches: 8. The CDR3 runs to 16 residues. The V gene's germline CDR1 is KGHSH and CDR2 LQKENI. The TCR originated in an adult woman who had mild COVID-19 (a few samples of this study predate the infection). Cell type and time point are not known. The V gene is TRBV18, the J gene TRBJ2-7, with 8 nucleotides matching TRBD1. Sequenced: PBMCs or a T cell subset sorted from them (not recorded which). CDR3 nucleotides: TGTGCCAGCTCACCGAACGGACAGGGTAGGTCCTACGAGCAGTACTTC. Translation: CASSPNGQGRSYEQYF.